One T cell receptor (beta chain) is described in this entry. This sample was included in a study of blood T cell repertoires in COVID-19. Whole-study context: Nucleic acid was either cDNA or gDNA, and it came from T cells, B-cell-depleted T cells, or PBMCs.

In the original analysis: Reference gene primer amplification yielded estimated nucleated cell counts. Assay: immunoSEQ multiplex PCR; the TCRdb copy retains only in-frame clones and omits some. V and J calls plus clone size are reproduced from that table; the DNA served to infer D and trimming. Found here are a few hundred thousand clones, approximately 85% of them singletons; the top ten hold roughly 2%. Participant ages covered roughly 18 to 89 years across approximately 25 US areas. Cohort 3 recovery required two negative PCRs, clearance, or symptom resolution. The source is a man aged 25 to 40 who had recovered from COVID-19. Sequences were obtained from PBMCs or T cells enriched from blood (not recorded which).

CDR3 residues: CASSPRGRGYNSPLHF. The CDR3 nucleotides read TGTGCCAGCAGCCCTCGGGGACGGGGGTATAATTCACCCCTCCACTTT. The chain employs TRBV13 and TRBJ1-6, with a tentative D call TRBD1 (5 bases). V was pared by 5 bases and J by 4 bases, with 15 bases between. The germline CDR1 and CDR2 sequences are PRHDT and FYEKMQ (reference sequence). The CDR3 runs to 16 residues.